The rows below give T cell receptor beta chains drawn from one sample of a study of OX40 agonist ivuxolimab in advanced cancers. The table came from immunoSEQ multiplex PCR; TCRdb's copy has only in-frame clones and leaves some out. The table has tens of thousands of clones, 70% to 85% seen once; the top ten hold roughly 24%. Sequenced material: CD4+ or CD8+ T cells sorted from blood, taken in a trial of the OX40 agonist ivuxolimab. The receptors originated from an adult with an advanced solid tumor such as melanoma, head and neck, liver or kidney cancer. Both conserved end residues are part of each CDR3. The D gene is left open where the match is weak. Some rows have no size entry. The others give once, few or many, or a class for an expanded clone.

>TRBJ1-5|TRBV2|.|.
TGTGCCAGCAGTGAAAGTGGTCAGCTTAGCAATCAGCCCCAGCATTTT
CASSESGQLSNQPQHF
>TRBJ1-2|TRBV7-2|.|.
TGTGCCAGCAGCCCACAGGGCGGCTATGGCTACACCTTC
CASSPQGGYGYTF
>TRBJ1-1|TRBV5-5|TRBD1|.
TGTGCCAGCAGCTCGATCCGACAGGGCAGAGGGGAAAACACTGAAGCTTTCTTT
CASSSIRQGRGENTEAFF
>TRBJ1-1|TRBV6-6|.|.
TGTGCCAGCAGTTACGGACCGACAGGTCCTGAAGCTTTCTTT
CASSYGPTGPEAFF
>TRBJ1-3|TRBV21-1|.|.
TGTGCCAGCAGCCACCGGCGGGGCATGGGAAACACCATATATTTT
CASSHRRGMGNTIYF
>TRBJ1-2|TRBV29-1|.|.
TGCAGCGTTGAAGACAGCTCCTATGGCTACACCTTC
CSVEDSSYGYTF
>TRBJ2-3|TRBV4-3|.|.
TGCGCCAGCAGCCAAGGCCCAGGAGATACGCAGTATTTT
CASSQGPGDTQYF
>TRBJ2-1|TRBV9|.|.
TGTGCCAGCAGCGTATCATGGGATTCGGTGGGTGAGCAGTTCTTC
CASSVSWDSVGEQFF
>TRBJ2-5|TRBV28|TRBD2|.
TGTGCCACTGGACTAGCGGGAGCGGAGACCCAGTACTTC
CATGLAGAETQYF
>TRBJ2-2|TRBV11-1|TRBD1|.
TGTGCCAGCAGCTTACTCCGCTACGACAGGGGCACCGGGGAGCTGTTTTTT
CASSLLRYDRGTGELFF
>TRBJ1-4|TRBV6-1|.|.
TGTGCCAGCAGTAAAACAACAGGAAATAATGAAAAACTGTTTTTT
CASSKTTGNNEKLFF
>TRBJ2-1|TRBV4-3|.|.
TGCGCCAGCAGCCCAGTCTTAGGTCAAGGGAAGGAGCAGTTCTTC
CASSPVLGQGKEQFF
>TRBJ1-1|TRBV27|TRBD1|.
TGTGCCAGCAGTTTCCTAGGACAGGGATATGGCACTGAAGCTTTCTTT
CASSFLGQGYGTEAFF
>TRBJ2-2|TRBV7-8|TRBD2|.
TGTGCCAGCAGCTCAGAAGGACTAGCGGGGGGGCCATCGTGGTACACCGGGGAGCTGTTTTTT
CASSSEGLAGGPSWYTGELFF
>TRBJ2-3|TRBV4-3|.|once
TGCGCCAGCAGCCAAGATCGAGGGTTCGCGCTCACAGATACGCAGTATTTT
CASSQDRGFALTDTQYF
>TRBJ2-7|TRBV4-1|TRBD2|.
TGCGCCAGCAGCACCCGACTAGCGGGAGTATACGAGCAGTACTTC
CASSTRLAGVYEQYF
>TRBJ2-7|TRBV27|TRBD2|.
TGTGCCAGCAGTCCTGAACGGACTAGCGGGATCTACGAGCAGTACTTC
CASSPERTSGIYEQYF
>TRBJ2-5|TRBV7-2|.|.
TGTGCCAGCAGCCCACAAGAGACCCAGTACTTC
CASSPQETQYF